This TCR beta chain stems from a study of blood T cells in healthy people across ages. Study outcomes and limitations: Both higher diversity and more naive CD4+ cells marked long-lived donors when set against aged donors.

The V and J ends lost 10 bases and 3 bases respectively, with 10 bases between them. The CDR3 is made up of 12 amino acids. Using a J-beta primer mix together with a sample-barcoded 5' primer, a second PCR was run for about 6 to 12 cycles. TCRdb passed the 5' RACE reads through MiXCR, listing each CDR3 protein once. Found here are hundreds of thousands of distinct CDR3 sequences, around 20% of them singletons; the top ten hold roughly 3.6%. This clonotype was counted between two and nine times. Its antigen is unknown. The sequence was collected from a man aged 65 to 85 in good health. This chain uses TRBV12-3 or TRBV12-4 with TRBJ1-3; TRBD1 might be the D (6 bases). The source material was blood. The CDR3 DNA reads TGTGCCAACTACAGGGTTGGAAACACCATATATTTT. It codes for CANYRVGNTIYF.